Listed below are T cell receptor beta chains from one sample, sequenced in a study of CD8 T cells in Susac syndrome. A single record per CDR3 protein comes from TCRdb applying MiXCR to the immunoSEQ multiplex PCR reads. The sample includes some 110,000 distinct CDR3 sequences, 85% to 95% of them seen just once. Input material: CD8+ T cells from PBMCs. All receptors derive from a human donor with multiple sclerosis. CDR3s leave out the opening cysteine and the closing phenylalanine or tryptophan. Fields, in order: V gene, D gene, J gene, CDR3 protein. A D gene is named only where the DNA matches it firmly.

TRBV24-1,NA,TRBJ2-1,ATSEGRASYNEQF
TRBV6-5,NA,TRBJ1-4,ASSSIQGLDEKLF
TRBV12-3/TRBV12-4,NA,TRBJ2-1,ATRGKINNEQF
TRBV7-6,NA,TRBJ1-1,ASGWVGTEAF
TRBV19,NA,TRBJ2-3,ASSIAPQGADTQY
TRBV29-1,NA,TRBJ2-7,SVVGYEQY
TRBV5-6,TRBD1,TRBJ1-3,ASSVGQGNTIY
TRBV4-1,TRBD2,TRBJ2-3,ASSPSGSLADTQY
TRBV29-1,NA,TRBJ1-4,SPGQNEKLF
TRBV7-9,TRBD1,TRBJ2-7,ASSSPGGAFYEQY
TRBV7-9,NA,TRBJ1-1,ASSQAGAF
TRBV7-2,NA,TRBJ1-2,ASSETGTLNYGYT
TRBV6-2/TRBV6-3,NA,TRBJ2-7,ASSYEMGQAYEQY
TRBV29-1,NA,TRBJ1-1,SAWGTEAF
TRBV20-1,NA,TRBJ2-1,SARAAAVSYNEQF
TRBV21-1,NA,TRBJ1-1,ASSKRPGYDTEAF
TRBV29-1,NA,TRBJ2-2,SSPGEHTGELF
TRBV12-3/TRBV12-4,NA,TRBJ2-7,ASSLAVTYEQY
TRBV7-2,TRBD2,TRBJ2-7,ASSLVASGGVYEQY
TRBV27,TRBD2,TRBJ2-1,ASSFLGLAGVPVEQF
TRBV4-1,NA,TRBJ2-1,ASSQAPAGDEQF
TRBV4-1,NA,TRBJ2-6,ASSQVISGANVLT
TRBV5-6,NA,TRBJ2-2,ASSLEEGTNTGELF
TRBV13,TRBD1,TRBJ2-5,ASSTQGVIRQETQY
TRBV7-6,TRBD2,TRBJ2-3,ASSLAGTSGRTDTQY